This entry describes one TCR beta chain. Trimming left V 11 bases short and J 0 bases short, with 17 bases between. CDR1 and CDR2 (germline): MNHEY, SVGAGI. CDR3 length: 14 amino acids. The data are from a study of blood T cell repertoires in COVID-19. As handled by the study authors: For nucleated cells, counts were estimated from reference gene primer amplification. Measured with immunoSEQ multiplex PCR; TCRdb has only the in-frame clones, and not every one. That table supplies the V and J calls and clone size; D and trimming were determined from the DNA. Found here are around 95,000 clones, approximately 87% of them singletons; the top ten hold about 13%.

Input material: peripheral blood. The TCR comes from a human donor in a cohort sampled during active COVID-19. The chain couples TRBV6-5 to TRBJ2-7; D perhaps matches TRBD2 (6 bases). The CDR3 reads CAAGRQTSSYEQYF. The DNA for the CDR3 is TGTGCCGCGGGAAGACAGACGAGCTCCTACGAGCAGTACTTC.